Described below is a single TCR beta chain sequence and its context. The V gene lost 0 bases and the J gene lost 3 bases, with 2 bases spanning the gap. The germline V gene has CDR1 SGHRS and CDR2 YFSETQ. The CDR3 is 12 residues long. This entry comes from a study of cytomegalovirus exposure and HLA in healthy donors. In the PCR, 60 Vbeta and 13 Jbeta primers were used. TCRdb's table, derived via immunoSEQ multiplex PCR, lists solely in-frame clones and lacks some. The repertoire includes 130,000 or so clones, about 86% of them detected once, and more than 4.5% sits in the top ten. The genes are TRBV5-1 and TRBJ2-3; D unresolved. Material: PBMCs. The sequence came from a woman aged 25 to 39 in good health and CMV-seronegative. CDR3 sequence: CASSLATDTQYF. DNA of the CDR3: TGCGCCAGCAGCTTGGCAACAGATACGCAGTATTTT.